The entry below describes one T cell receptor (beta chain). The CDR3 sequence is 13 residues long. CDR1 is LGHDT and CDR2 is YNNKEL in the germline V gene (reference sequence). V gave up 2 bases and J gave up 3 bases, with 7 bases separating them. The data belong to a study of blood T cell repertoires in COVID-19. The study recruited people aged 18 to 89 years across approximately 23 US areas. Cohort 3 donors counted as recovered after two negative PCRs, clearance, or resolved symptoms. Clones were sequenced by immunoSEQ multiplex PCR, and TCRdb holds only the in-frame ones, with some missing. The repertoire holds fewer than 200,000 clones, with 80% to 90% as singletons.

The sequenced sample was PBMCs or T cells enriched from blood (not recorded which). The chain couples TRBV3-1 (or the pseudogene TRBV3-2) to TRBJ1-2, with D unresolved. This TCR derives from a man aged 50 to 59 who had recovered from COVID-19. This CDR3 reads CASSQLQDYGYTF. As DNA, the CDR3 is TGTGCCAGCAGCCAATTACAAGACTATGGCTACACCTTC.